This TCR beta chain comes out of a study of blood T cells in healthy people across ages. The CDR3 totals 14 residues. Trimming shortened V by 2 bases and J by 2 bases, and 12 bases separated the two germline ends. The germline V gene has CDR1 SQVTM and CDR2 ANQGSEA. For the second PCR, which ran for roughly 6 to 11 cycles, a sample-barcoded 5' primer and a J-beta primer mix were used. MiXCR, applied by TCRdb to the 5' RACE reads, yields one record per CDR3 protein. Of 1,300,000 or so distinct CDR3 sequences listed, almost 60% are singletons. Sequencing input: blood. This chain links TRBV29-1 with TRBJ1-2; D might be TRBD1 (5 bases). The clonotype comes from a young man in good health. The CDR3 bases are TGCAGCGTTGAATTAGGCTCAGGGAACTATGGCTACACCTTC. It is translated as CSVELGSGNYGYTF.